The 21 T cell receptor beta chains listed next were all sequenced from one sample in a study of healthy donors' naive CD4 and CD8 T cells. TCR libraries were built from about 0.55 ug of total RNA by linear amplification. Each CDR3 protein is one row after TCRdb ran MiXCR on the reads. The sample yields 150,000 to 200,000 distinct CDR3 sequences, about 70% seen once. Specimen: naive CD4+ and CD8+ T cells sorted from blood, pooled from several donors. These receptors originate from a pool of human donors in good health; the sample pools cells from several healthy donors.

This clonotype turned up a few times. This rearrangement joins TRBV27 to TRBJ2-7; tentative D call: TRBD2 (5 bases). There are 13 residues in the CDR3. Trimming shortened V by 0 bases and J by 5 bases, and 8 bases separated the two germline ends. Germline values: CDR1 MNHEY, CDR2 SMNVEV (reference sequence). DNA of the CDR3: TGTGCCAGCAGTTTATCCGCCGGGAACGAGCAGTACTTC. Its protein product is CASSLSAGNEQYF.

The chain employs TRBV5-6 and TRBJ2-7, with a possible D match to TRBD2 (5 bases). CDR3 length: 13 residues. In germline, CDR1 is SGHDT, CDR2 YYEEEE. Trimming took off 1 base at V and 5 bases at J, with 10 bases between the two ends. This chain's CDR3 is CASSLIGSHEQYF. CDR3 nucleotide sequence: TGTGCCAGCAGCTTGATAGGGAGCCACGAGCAGTACTTC.

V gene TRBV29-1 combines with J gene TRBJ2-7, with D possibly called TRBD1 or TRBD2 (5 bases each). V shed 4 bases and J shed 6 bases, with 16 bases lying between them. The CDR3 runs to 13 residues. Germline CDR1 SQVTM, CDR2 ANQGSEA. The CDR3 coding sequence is TGCAGCGTTGCCAGCACCCCAGGGAGCGAGCAGTACTTC. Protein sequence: CSVASTPGSEQYF.

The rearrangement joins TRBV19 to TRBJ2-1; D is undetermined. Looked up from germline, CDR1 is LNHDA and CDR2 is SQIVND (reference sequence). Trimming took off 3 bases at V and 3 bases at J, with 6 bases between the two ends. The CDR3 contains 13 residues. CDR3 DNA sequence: TGTGCCAGTAGTATGGGGTTCTACAATGAGCAGTTCTTC. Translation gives CASSMGFYNEQFF.

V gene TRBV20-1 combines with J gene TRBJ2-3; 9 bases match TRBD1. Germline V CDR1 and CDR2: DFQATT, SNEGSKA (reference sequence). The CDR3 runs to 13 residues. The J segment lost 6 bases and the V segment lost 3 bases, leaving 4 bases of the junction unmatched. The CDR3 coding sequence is TGCAGTGCTAGTGACGACAGGGGGGATACGCAGTATTTT. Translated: CSASDDRGDTQYF.

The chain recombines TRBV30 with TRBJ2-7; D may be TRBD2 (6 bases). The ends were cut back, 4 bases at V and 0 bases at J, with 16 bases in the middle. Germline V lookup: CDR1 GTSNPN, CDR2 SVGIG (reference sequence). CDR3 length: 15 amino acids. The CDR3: CAWNPTVADSYEQYF. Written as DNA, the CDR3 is TGTGCCTGGAACCCCACGGTAGCGGACTCCTACGAGCAGTACTTC.

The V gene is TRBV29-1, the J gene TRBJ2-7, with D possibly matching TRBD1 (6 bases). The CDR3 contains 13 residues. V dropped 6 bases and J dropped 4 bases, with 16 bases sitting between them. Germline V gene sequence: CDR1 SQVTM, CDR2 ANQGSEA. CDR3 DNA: TGCAGCGTGGGGACACCGCTACTTTACGAGCAGTACTTC. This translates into CSVGTPLLYEQYF.

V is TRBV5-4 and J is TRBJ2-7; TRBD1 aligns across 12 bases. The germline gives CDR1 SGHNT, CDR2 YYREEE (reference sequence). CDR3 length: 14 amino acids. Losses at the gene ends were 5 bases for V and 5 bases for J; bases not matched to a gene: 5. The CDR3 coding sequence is TGTGCCAGCAGGCGGGGACAGGGGGCCGACGAGCAGTACTTC. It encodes CASRRGQGADEQYF.

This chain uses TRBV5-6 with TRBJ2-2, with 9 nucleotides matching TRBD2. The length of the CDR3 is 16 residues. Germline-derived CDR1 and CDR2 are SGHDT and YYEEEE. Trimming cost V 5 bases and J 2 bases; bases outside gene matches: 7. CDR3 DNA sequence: TGTGCCAGCAGATATTCTAGCGGGACAAACACCGGGGAGCTGTTTTTT. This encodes CASRYSSGTNTGELFF.

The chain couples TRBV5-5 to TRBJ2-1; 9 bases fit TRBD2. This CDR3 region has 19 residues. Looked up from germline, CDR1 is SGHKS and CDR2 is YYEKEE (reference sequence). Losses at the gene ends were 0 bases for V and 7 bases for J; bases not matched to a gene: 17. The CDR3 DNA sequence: TGTGCCAGCAGCTTGGCGACTGAAGTTTCCGGGACTAGCCGGAATGAGCAGTTCTTC. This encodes CASSLATEVSGTSRNEQFF.

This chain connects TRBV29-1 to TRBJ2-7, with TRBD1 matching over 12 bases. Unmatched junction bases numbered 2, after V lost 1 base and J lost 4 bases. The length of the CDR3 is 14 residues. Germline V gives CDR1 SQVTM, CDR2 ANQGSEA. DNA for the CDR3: TGCAGCGTTGAAGGGGGACAGGGGGCTTACGAGCAGTACTTC. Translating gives CSVEGGQGAYEQYF.

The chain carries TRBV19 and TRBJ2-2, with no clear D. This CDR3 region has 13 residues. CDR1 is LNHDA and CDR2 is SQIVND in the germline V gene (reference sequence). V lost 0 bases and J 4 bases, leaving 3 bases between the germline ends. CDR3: CASSIEPTGELFF. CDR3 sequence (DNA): TGTGCCAGTAGTATAGAGCCCACCGGGGAGCTGTTTTTT.

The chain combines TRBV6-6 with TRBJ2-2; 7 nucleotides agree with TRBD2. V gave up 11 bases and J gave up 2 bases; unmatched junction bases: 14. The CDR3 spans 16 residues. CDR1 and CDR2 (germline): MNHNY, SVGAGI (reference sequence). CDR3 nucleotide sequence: TGTGCCGCATCCGGGGTAGCGGGCTCAAACACCGGGGAGCTGTTTTTT. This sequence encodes CAASGVAGSNTGELFF.

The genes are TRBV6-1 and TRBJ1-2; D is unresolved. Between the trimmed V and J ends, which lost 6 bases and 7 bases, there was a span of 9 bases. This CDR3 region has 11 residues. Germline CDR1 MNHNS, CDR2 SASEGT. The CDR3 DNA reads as TGTGCCAGCAGAGAACAAGGTGGCTACACCTTC. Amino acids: CASREQGGYTF.

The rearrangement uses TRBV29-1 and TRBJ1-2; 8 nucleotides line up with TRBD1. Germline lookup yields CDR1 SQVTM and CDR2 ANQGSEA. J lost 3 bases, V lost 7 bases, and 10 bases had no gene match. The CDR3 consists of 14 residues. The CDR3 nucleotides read TGCAGCGCAGACCGGGACAGGAACGACTATGGCTACACCTTC. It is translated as CSADRDRNDYGYTF.

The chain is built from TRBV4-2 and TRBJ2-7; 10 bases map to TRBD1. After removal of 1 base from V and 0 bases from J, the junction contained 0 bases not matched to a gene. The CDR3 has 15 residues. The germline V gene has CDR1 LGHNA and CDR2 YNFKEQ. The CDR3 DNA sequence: TGTGCCAGCAGCCAAGGGACAGGGGGCTCCTACGAGCAGTACTTC. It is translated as CASSQGTGGSYEQYF.

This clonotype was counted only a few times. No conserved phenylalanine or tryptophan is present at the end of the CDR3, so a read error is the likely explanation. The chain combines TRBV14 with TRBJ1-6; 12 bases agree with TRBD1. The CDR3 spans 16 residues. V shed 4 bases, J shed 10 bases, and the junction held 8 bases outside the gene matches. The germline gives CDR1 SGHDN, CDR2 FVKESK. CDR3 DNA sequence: TGTGCCAGCAGCCCAATGGGACAGGGGGCGCGGTCACCCCTCCACTCT. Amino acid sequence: CASSPMGQGARSPLHS.

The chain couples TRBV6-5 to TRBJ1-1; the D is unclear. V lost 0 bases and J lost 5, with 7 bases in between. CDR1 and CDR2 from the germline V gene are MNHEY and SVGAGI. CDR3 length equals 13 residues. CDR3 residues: CASSYSRVTEAFF. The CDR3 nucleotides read TGTGCCAGCAGTTACTCGAGGGTTACTGAAGCTTTCTTT.

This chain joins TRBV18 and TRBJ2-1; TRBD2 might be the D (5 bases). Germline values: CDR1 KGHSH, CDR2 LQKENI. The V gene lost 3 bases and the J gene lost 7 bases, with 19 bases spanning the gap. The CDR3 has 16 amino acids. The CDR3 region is CASSPLGLRRGNEQFF. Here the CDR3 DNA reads TGTGCCAGCTCACCCCTCGGACTCCGGAGAGGTAATGAGCAGTTCTTC.

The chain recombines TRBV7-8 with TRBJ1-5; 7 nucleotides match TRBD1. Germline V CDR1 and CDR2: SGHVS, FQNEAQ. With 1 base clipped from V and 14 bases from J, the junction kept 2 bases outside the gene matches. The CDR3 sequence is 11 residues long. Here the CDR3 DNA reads TGTGCCAGCAGCTTAGATGGGACAGAGCATTTT. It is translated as CASSLDGTEHF.

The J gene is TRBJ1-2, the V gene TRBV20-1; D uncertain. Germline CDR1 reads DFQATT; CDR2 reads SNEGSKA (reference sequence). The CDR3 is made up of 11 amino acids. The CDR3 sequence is CRADLNYGYTF. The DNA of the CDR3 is TGCAGGGCCGACCTTAACTATGGCTACACCTTC.